This T cell receptor (beta chain) appears in the sequencing data of a study of cytotoxic CD8 clonotypes in ibrutinib-treated CLL. The CDR3 is 12 residues long. Germline CDR1 and CDR2: SQVTM and ANQGSEA. The V and J ends lost 4 bases and 6 bases, in that order; junction bases with no gene match: 2. Method: immunoSEQ multiplex PCR; TCRdb's copy keeps in-frame clones and lacks some. The repertoire holds over 8,500 clones, with 79% as singletons. A note on this clone: Other DNA sequences from this sample encode an identical CDR3 as well.

The chain couples TRBV29-1 to TRBJ2-3, with 9 bases that match TRBD1. Sample: PBMCs, taken at disease progression, from a patient treated with ibrutinib. The receptor's source is a human donor with chronic lymphocytic leukemia. This chain's CDR3 is CSVGQGGDTQYF. CDR3 coding DNA: TGCAGCGTTGGACAGGGGGGGGATACGCAGTATTTT.